Ten or more counts support the clone carrying this T cell receptor beta chain. Its antigen is still unknown. V dropped 3 bases and J dropped 6 bases, with 15 bases sitting between them. The CDR3 covers 14 residues. Germline V gene lookup returns CDR1 SGHVS and CDR2 FNYEAQ. Ophthalmopathy donors' eye disease showed moderate-to-severe activity, CAS of at least 3, NOSPECS of at least 4 and duration under 3 months. Diagnosis was based on clinical symptoms, serum thyroxine, TRAb, thyroid ultrasound and orbital computed tomography. This sample stems from a study of Graves' ophthalmopathy and Graves' hyperthyroidism. Study-wide background: Peripheral blood samples were taken at initial diagnosis, before any treatment. Study results and caveats: Discriminating ophthalmopathy from stable hyperthyroidism, a 13-signature model attained a sensitivity of 85% to 90% and a specificity of approximately 81%.

Amplification targeted the TCR beta CDR3 regions, with RNA transcripts as the source material. An opening RT-PCR round employed HTBI primers and preceded a second-round multiplex PCR. MiXCR was run by TCRdb on the multiplex PCR reads, yielding one entry per CDR3 protein. The table includes 600,000 to 700,000 distinct CDR3 sequences, about two fifths detected once. This chain connects TRBV7-6 to TRBJ2-7, with D perhaps matching TRBD1 (5 bases). This receptor was taken from an adult man with Graves' ophthalmopathy. Input material: peripheral blood. For the CDR3, the DNA is TGTGCCAGCAGCTTGCAGGGTACGGCCTCCGAGCAGTACTTC. This codes for CASSLQGTASEQYF.